A single T cell receptor (beta chain) is shown here with its context. RNA served as the template for amplifying TCR beta CDR3 regions. First-round RT-PCR with HTBI primers preceded a second-round multiplex PCR. TCRdb recomputed calls from the multiplex PCR reads with MiXCR, one row per CDR3 protein. The top ten hold more than 3% of the sample, which has over 650,000 distinct CDR3 sequences, roughly two fifths seen once. CDR1 and CDR2 (germline): SQVTM, ANQGSEA. The CDR3 is 13 amino acids. With 0 bases removed from V and 4 bases from J, the gap between germline ends came to 4 bases. This sample was included in a study of Graves' ophthalmopathy and Graves' hyperthyroidism.

V usage is TRBV29-1 and J usage is TRBJ2-6; D is ambiguous. The sample taken for sequencing was peripheral blood. The receptor was isolated from an adult man with Graves' ophthalmopathy. CDR3 protein: CSVEDSGANVLTF. The CDR3 coding sequence is TGCAGCGTTGAAGATAGCGGGGCCAACGTCCTGACTTTC.